The T cell receptor beta chain described here comes from a study of OX40 agonist ivuxolimab in advanced cancers. With regard to the full study: Ivuxolimab was an agonistic, fully human IgG2 monoclonal antibody directed against OX40 (CD134), a costimulatory receptor. Peripheral TCRbeta sequencing aimed to test whether ivuxolimab altered TCR sequence diversity and caused clonal T-cell expansion. Patients were allowed to have had prior anti-PD-1, anti-PD-L1 or anti-CTLA-4 therapy, and around 40% of the dose-escalation patients had previously received checkpoint inhibitors. The monotherapy dose-escalation portion (N of about 50 patients) of the phase I ivuxolimab trial is reported in the paper. Partial responses occurred in three dose-escalation patients: two with cutaneous melanoma and one with hepatocellular carcinoma. Of the approximately 53 patients in dose escalation, 19 had hepatocellular carcinoma, roughly 15 had melanoma, 9 had renal cell carcinoma and 9 had head and neck cancer. In the dose-escalation cohort, roughly four fifths of patients were male, and the mean age was approximately 64 years, with a range of about 20 to 79. Intravenous ivuxolimab was administered to patients every 2 weeks at six dose levels: 0.01, 0.1, 0.3, 1.5, 3 and 10 mg/kg.

About this clone: Its antigen is not yet known. Qualities for individual bases were not recorded, and no much larger clone is one base off.

Here is what the overall study found, with its caveats: Clonal expansion of both CD4+ and CD8+ blood T cells was observed from baseline to week 6 at doses 0.1 to 3.0 mg/kg. Low levels of normalized T-cell clonal expansion were also seen in some patients who did not respond. Which antigens the clonally expanded peripheral T cells were specific for was not determined. In partial responders in the 0.1-3.0 mg/kg groups, normalized peripheral clonal expansion was found to be among the lowest, especially among CD8+ T cells. After ivuxolimab, more expanded clones were found on average in CD8+ T cells than in CD4+ T cells.

The trial excluded patients who had a history of autoimmune disease or who were on systemic immunosuppression. Peripheral blood for TCR sequencing was collected from all dose cohorts at baseline, on cycle 4 day 1, and on cycle 7 day 1. The samples were taken from a phase I, first-in-human, multicenter, open-label dose-escalation trial of ivuxolimab. Adults with locally advanced or metastatic melanoma, renal cell carcinoma, hepatocellular carcinoma or head and neck squamous cell carcinoma were enrolled in the trial. Before TCR sequencing, CD4+ T cells and CD8+ T cells from peripheral blood were sorted into separate populations. For sequencing of the TCRbeta CDR3 region, genomic DNA was extracted from the sorted cells. TCRbeta CDR3 regions were sequenced using the immunoSEQ Assay. Imported from immuneACCESS, the table was reduced by TCRdb to in-frame sequences with V and J called. These copies leave out some clones; in studies compared against another copy, an unresolved V gene accounts for under half, and the cause of the remainder is not known. Across this sample there are approximately 100,000 clones, with over 75% seen only once. The ten largest clones add up to under 0.4% of the sample.

CDR1 SNHLY and CDR2 FYNNEI are derived from the germline V gene. Including the terminal cysteine and phenylalanine, the CDR3 comprises 13 residues. CDR3 DNA only is kept here, 39 bases in frame from base 1. V lost 4 bases and J lost 8 bases; the stretch between them is 12 bases long. The rearrangement combines TRBV2 with TRBJ2-1; TRBD2 could be the D gene, as 5 bases match. The material was CD4+ or CD8+ T cells sorted from blood, obtained in a trial of the OX40 agonist ivuxolimab. The clonotype comes from an adult with an advanced solid tumor such as melanoma, head and neck, liver or kidney cancer. CDR3 loop: CASSVEEVDEQFF. The DNA sequence is TGTGCCAGCAGTGTCGAGGAGGTGGATGAGCAGTTCTTC.